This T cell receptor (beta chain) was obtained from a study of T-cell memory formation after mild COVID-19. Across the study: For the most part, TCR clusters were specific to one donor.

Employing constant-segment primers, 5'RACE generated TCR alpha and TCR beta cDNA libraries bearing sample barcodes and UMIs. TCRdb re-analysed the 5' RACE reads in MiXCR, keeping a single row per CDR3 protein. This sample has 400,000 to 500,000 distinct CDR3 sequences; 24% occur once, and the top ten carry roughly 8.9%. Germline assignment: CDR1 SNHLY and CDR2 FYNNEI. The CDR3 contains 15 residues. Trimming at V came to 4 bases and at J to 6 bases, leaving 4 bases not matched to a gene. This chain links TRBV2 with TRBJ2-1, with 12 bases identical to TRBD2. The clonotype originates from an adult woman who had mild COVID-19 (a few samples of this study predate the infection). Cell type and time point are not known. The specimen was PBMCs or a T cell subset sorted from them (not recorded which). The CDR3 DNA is TGTGCCAGCAGTGTAGGGACTAGCGGGCTCAATGAGCAGTTCTTC. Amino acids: CASSVGTSGLNEQFF.